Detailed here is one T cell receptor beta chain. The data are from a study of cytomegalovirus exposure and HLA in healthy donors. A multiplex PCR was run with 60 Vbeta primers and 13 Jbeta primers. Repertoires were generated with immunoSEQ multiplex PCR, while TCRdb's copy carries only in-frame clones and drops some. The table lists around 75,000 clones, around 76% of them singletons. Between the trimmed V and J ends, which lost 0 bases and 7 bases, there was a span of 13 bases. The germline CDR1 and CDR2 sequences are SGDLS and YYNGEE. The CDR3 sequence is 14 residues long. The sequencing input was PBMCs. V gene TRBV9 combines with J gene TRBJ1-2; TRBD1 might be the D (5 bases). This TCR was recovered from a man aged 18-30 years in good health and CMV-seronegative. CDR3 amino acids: CASSVGDSWGGYTF. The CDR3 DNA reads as TGTGCCAGCAGCGTAGGGGACTCTTGGGGTGGCTACACCTTC.